This T cell receptor beta chain was recovered during a study of early T cells in non-severe SARS-CoV-2 infection. Germline CDR1 is ENHRY and CDR2 is SYGVKD. The CDR3 covers 12 residues. V gave up 1 base and J gave up 7 bases, with 7 bases separating them. TCRdb fed the 5' RACE reads into MiXCR, producing one record per CDR3 protein. Of 60,000 or so distinct CDR3 sequences in the sample, about an eighth are singletons; the top ten hold roughly 4.5%. Sequencing was carried out using whole blood. This clonotype was sampled from an adult who was a healthcare worker with PCR-confirmed SARS-CoV-2 infection or an uninfected control (not recorded which). The chain is built from TRBV10-3 and TRBJ1-1; D not certain. DNA for the CDR3: TGTGCCATCAGTGAGTACCAGGATGAAGCTTTCTTT. Its translation is CAISEYQDEAFF.